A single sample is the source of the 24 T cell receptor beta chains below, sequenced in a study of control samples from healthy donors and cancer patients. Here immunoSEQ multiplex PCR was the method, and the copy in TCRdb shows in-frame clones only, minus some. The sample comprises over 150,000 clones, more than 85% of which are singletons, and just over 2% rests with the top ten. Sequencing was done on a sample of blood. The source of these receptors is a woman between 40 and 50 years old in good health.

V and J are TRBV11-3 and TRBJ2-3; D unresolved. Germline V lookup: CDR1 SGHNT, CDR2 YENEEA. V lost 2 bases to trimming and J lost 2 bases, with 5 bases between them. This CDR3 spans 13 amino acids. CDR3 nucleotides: TGTGCCAGCAGCTTATTCCCCACAGATACGCAGTATTTT. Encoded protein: CASSLFPTDTQYF.

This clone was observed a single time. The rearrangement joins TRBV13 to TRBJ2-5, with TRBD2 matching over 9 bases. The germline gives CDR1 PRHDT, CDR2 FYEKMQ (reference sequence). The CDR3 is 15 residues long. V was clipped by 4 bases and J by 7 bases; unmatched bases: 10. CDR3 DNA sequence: TGTGCCAGCAGCTCCTATAGCGGGGGAAGTGGGACCCAGTACTTC. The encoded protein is CASSSYSGGSGTQYF.

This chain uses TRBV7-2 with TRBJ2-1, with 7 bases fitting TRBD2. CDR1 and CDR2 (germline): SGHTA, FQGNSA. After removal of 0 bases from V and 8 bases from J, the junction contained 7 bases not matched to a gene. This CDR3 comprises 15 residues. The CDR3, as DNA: TGTGCCAGCAGCTTAGCGCCTCTGGGGGGGTATGAGCAGTTCTTC. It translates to CASSLAPLGGYEQFF.

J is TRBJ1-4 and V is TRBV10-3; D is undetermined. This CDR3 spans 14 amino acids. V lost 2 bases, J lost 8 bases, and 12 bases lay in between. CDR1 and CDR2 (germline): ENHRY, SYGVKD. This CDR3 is CAISEGGVAEKLFF. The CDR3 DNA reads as TGTGCCATCAGTGAGGGTGGGGTCGCGGAAAAACTGTTTTTT.

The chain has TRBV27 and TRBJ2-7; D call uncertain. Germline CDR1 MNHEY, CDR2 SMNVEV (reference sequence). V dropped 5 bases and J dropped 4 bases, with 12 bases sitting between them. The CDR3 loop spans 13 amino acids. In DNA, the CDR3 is TGTGCCAGCAGTCCTCAGGACGGATACGAGCAGTACTTC. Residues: CASSPQDGYEQYF.

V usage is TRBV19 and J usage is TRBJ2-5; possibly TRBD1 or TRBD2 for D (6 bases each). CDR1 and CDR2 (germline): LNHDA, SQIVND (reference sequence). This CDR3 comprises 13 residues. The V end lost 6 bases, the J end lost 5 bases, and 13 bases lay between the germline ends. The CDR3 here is CASRGGAWETQYF. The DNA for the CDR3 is TGTGCCAGTAGGGGGGGCGCGTGGGAGACCCAGTACTTC.

Here the CDR3 reads CASSDRQGNTGELFF. The CDR3 coding sequence is TGTGCCAGCAGCGATAGACAGGGAAACACCGGGGAGCTGTTTTTT. The chain joins TRBV13 to TRBJ2-2, with 7 positions matching TRBD1. The germline V gene encodes CDR1 PRHDT and CDR2 FYEKMQ (reference sequence). CDR3 length equals 15 residues. Trimming removed 5 bases from V and 2 bases from J; junction bases left unmatched: 5. The full variable domain, in which reference TRBV13 and TRBJ2-2 provide the parts outside the CDR3, is AAGVIQSPRHLIKEKRETATLKCYPIPRHDTVYWYQQGPGQDPQFLISFYEKMQSDKGSIPDRFSAQQFSDYHSELNMSSLELGDSALYFCASSDRQGNTGELFFGEGSRLTVL.

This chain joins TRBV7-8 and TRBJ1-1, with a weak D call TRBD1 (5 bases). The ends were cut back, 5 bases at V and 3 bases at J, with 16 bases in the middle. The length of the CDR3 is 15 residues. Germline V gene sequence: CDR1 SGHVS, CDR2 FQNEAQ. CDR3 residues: CASSPKRGWDTEAFF. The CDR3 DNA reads TGTGCCAGCAGCCCAAAACGGGGCTGGGACACTGAAGCTTTCTTT. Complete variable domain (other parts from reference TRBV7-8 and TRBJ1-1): GAGVSQSPRYKVAKRGQDVALRCDPISGHVSLFWYQQALGQGPEFLTYFQNEAQLDKSGLPSDRFFAERPEGSVSTLKIQRTQQEDSAVYLCASSPKRGWDTEAFFGQGTRLTVV.

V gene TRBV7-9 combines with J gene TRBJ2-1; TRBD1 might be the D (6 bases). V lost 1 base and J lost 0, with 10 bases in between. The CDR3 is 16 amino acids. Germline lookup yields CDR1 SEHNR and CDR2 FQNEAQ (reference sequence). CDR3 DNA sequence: TGTGCCAGCAGCTTAGGAGGGGGTGACTCCTACAATGAGCAGTTCTTC. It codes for CASSLGGGDSYNEQFF. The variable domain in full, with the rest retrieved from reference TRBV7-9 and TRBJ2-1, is DTGVSQNPRHKITKRGQNVTFRCDPISEHNRLYWYRQTLGQGPEFLTYFQNEAQLEKSRLLSDRFSAERPKGSFSTLEIQRTEQGDSAMYLCASSLGGGDSYNEQFFGPGTRLTVL.

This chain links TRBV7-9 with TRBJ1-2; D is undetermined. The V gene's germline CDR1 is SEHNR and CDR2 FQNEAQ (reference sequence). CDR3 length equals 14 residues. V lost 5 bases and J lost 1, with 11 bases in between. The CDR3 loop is CASSIGQNNYGYTF. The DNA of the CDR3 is TGTGCCAGCAGCATAGGGCAGAATAACTATGGCTACACCTTC.

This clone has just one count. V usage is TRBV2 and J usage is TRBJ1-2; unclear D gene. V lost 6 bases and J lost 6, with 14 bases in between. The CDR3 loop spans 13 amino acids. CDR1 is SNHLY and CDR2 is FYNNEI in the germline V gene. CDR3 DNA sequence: TGTGCCAGCAGCCCGCAGTGGAATGATGGCTACACCTTC. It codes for CASSPQWNDGYTF.

The DNA of the CDR3 is TGTGCCAGCAGCAAAGAACGGGGGGCCTACAATGAGCAGTTCTTC. Its translation: CASSKERGAYNEQFF. V gene TRBV21-1 combines with J gene TRBJ2-1; the D call of TRBD2 is as the table states it, not checked on the DNA. TRBV21-1 is given as a pseudogene. The CDR3 sequence is 15 residues long.

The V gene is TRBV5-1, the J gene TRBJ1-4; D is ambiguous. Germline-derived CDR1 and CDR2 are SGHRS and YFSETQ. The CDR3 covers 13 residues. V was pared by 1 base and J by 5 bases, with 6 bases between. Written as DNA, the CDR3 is TGCGCCAGCAGCTTGTCAGAGAATGAAAAACTGTTTTTT. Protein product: CASSLSENEKLFF.

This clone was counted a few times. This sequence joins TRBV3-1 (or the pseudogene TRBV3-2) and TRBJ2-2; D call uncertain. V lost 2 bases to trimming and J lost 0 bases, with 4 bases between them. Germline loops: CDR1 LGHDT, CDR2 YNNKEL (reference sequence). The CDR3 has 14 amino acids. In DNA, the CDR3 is TGTGCCAGCAGCCAATTTTCGAACACCGGGGAGCTGTTTTTT. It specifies CASSQFSNTGELFF.

CDR3 loop: CASSFGGYVQETQYF. The CDR3 DNA reads as TGTGCCAGCAGCTTCGGGGGGTATGTCCAAGAGACCCAGTACTTC. The rearrangement uses TRBV11-2 and TRBJ2-5, with 7 bases identical to TRBD2. CDR1 SGHAT and CDR2 FQNNGV come from the germline V gene. Unmatched junction bases numbered 5, after V lost 3 bases and J lost 1 base. CDR3 size: 15 residues.

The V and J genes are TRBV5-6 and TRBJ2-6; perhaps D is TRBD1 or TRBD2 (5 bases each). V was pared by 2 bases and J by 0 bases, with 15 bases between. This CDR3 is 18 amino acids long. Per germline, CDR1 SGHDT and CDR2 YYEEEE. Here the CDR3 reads CASSFPAGRASGANVLTF. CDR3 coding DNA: TGTGCCAGCAGCTTTCCTGCAGGGCGGGCCTCTGGGGCCAACGTCCTGACTTTC.

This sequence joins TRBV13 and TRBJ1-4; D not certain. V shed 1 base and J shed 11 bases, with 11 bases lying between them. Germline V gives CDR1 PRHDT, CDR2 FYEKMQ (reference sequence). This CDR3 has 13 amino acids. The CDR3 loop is CASSLERTGKLFF. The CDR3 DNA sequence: TGTGCCAGCAGCTTAGAAAGAACTGGGAAACTGTTTTTT.

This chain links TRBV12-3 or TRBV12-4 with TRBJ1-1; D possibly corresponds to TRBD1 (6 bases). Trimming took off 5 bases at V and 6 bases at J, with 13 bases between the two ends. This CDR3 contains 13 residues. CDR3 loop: CASSLPGDAEAFF. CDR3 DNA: TGTGCCAGCAGTCTCCCAGGGGACGCTGAAGCTTTCTTT.

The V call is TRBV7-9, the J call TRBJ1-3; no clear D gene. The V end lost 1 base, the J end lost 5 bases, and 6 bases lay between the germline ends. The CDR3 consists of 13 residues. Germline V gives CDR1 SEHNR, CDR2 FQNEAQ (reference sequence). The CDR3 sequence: CASSLEYRNTIYF. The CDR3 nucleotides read TGTGCCAGCAGCTTAGAATATCGAAACACCATATATTTT.

In DNA form, the CDR3 reads TGCGCCAGCAGCTTCGGACGGAACAATCAGCCCCAGCATTTT. Translation gives CASSFGRNNQPQHF. The chain couples TRBV4-1 to TRBJ1-5; D remains unclear. V gave up 5 bases and J gave up 3 bases, with 11 bases separating them. The CDR3 spans 14 residues. The germline gives CDR1 MGHRA, CDR2 YSYEKL.

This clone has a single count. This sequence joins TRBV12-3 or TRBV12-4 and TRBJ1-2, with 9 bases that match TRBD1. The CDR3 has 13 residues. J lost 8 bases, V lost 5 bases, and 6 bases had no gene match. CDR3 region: CASSPGTGQGYTF. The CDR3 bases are TGTGCCAGCAGTCCCGGGACAGGGCAGGGCTACACCTTC.

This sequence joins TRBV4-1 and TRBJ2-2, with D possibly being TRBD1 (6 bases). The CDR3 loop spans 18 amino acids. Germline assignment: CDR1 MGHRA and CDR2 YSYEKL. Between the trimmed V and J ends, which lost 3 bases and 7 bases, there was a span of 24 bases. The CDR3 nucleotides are TGCGCCAGCAGCCACCGGACAGCCCTTCGTCCGAGGGGCGGGGAGCTGTTTTTT. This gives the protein CASSHRTALRPRGGELFF.

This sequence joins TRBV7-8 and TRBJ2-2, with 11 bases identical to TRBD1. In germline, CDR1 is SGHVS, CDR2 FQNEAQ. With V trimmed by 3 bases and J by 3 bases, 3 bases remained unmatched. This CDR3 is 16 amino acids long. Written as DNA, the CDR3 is TGTGCCAGCAGCTTCCCGGGACAGGGGGACACCGGGGAGCTGTTTTTT. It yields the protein CASSFPGQGDTGELFF.

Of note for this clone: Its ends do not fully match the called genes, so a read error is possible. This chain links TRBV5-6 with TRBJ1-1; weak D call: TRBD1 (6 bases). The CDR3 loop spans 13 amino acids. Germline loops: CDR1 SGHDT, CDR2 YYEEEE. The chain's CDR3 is CASSLAYPGATDF. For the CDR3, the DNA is TGTGCCAGCAGCTTGGCATATCCGGGGGCAACCGACTTT.